Presented here are 24 T cell receptor beta chains from one specimen sequenced in a study of CD8+CD57+ T cells in acquired aplastic anemia. TCR beta VDJ and CDR3 were profiled, and genomic DNA was the template. TCRdb re-called the reads with MiXCR, one entry per CDR3 protein. The data show approximately 200,000 distinct CDR3 sequences, roughly half seen once. The sequenced material came from sorted CD4+, CD8+, or CD8+CD57+ T cells (not recorded which) from PBMCs. The source is a human donor in good health, serving as a control.

There are many counts of this clonotype. The DNA of the CDR3 is TGCAGTGCTAGAGGGGCGCTGGTTTTCACTGAAGCTTTCTTT. It specifies CSARGALVFTEAFF. This rearrangement joins TRBV20-1 to TRBJ1-1; D gene ambiguous. The germline V gene encodes CDR1 DFQATT and CDR2 SNEGSKA (reference sequence). The CDR3 is 14 amino acids. V was clipped by 1 base and J by 4 bases, with 13 bases between them.

CDR3 coding DNA: TGTGCCAGCAGCCCTGGTGGGACTAGCGGCTACGAGCAGTACTTC. It is translated as CASSPGGTSGYEQYF. The V and J genes are TRBV9 and TRBJ2-7; TRBD2 agrees at 11 bases. The V segment lost 4 bases and the J segment 3 bases; nucleotides outside the gene matches: 6. The germline V gene encodes CDR1 SGDLS and CDR2 YYNGEE. The CDR3 runs 15 residues.

V gene TRBV10-3 combines with J gene TRBJ1-5; 7 bases are shared with TRBD1. Per the germline V gene, CDR1 is ENHRY and CDR2 is SYGVKD. The CDR3 covers 17 residues. V was pared by 5 bases and J by 0 bases, with 10 bases of the junction left unmatched. CDR3 sequence reads: CAISLVGQAYSNQPQHF. The CDR3 DNA reads TGTGCCATCAGTTTAGTAGGACAGGCGTATAGCAATCAGCCCCAGCATTTT.

The sample holds many counts of this clonotype. The gene calls are TRBV20-1 and TRBJ1-4; TRBD1 matches 11 bases. The germline gives CDR1 DFQATT, CDR2 SNEGSKA (reference sequence). After removal of 5 bases from V and 6 bases from J, the junction contained 8 bases not matched to a gene. This CDR3 comprises 15 residues. CDR3 residues: CSARPRGQGDEKLFF. As DNA, the CDR3 is TGCAGTGCTCGCCCCCGGGGACAGGGGGATGAAAAACTGTTTTTT.

The rearrangement joins TRBV5-6 to TRBJ1-2; D possibly corresponds to TRBD1 (5 bases). The V gene's germline CDR1 is SGHDT and CDR2 YYEEEE. V was pared by 4 bases and J by 6 bases, with 13 bases between. This CDR3 comprises 13 residues. The CDR3: CASSDQGLDGYTF. CDR3 nucleotides: TGTGCCAGCAGCGATCAGGGTTTAGATGGCTACACCTTC.

Ten or more counts support this clonotype. V and J are TRBV2 and TRBJ1-4; D unclear. V lost 3 bases to trimming and J lost 8 bases, with 10 bases between them. Looked up from germline, CDR1 is SNHLY and CDR2 is FYNNEI. The CDR3 consists of 13 residues. CDR3 in amino acids: CASSEILREKLFF. DNA of the CDR3: TGTGCCAGCAGTGAGATTCTGCGGGAAAAACTGTTTTTT.

V is TRBV29-1 and J is TRBJ2-1; no clear D. The CDR3 is 11 residues long. The germline V and J ends were trimmed by 1 base and 7 bases, with 5 bases remaining between them. Germline V lookup: CDR1 SQVTM, CDR2 ANQGSEA. CDR3 amino acids: CSVEVLNEQFF. CDR3 nucleotides: TGCAGCGTTGAAGTGTTGAATGAGCAGTTCTTC.

This chain links TRBV12-3 or TRBV12-4 with TRBJ2-7; D is possibly TRBD1 or TRBD2 (5 bases each). V was pared by 5 bases and J by 2 bases, with 16 bases between. CDR3 length: 15 amino acids. The CDR3 protein is CASSATGSGTYEQYF. Here the CDR3 DNA reads TGTGCCAGCAGTGCTACAGGTTCGGGAACCTACGAGCAGTACTTC.

The chain uses TRBV24-1 and TRBJ2-2; perhaps TRBD1 as D (5 bases). This CDR3 contains 16 residues. V shed 3 bases and J shed 5 bases, with 15 bases lying between them. CDR1 and CDR2 (germline): KGHDR, SFDVKD. The CDR3 DNA reads TGTGCCACCAGTGATCGTCGGCAGGGCACGACCGGGGAGCTGTTTTTT. Translated: CATSDRRQGTTGELFF.

The genes are TRBV12-3 or TRBV12-4 and TRBJ1-2; 9 positions agree with TRBD1. Trimming cost V 6 bases and J 3 bases; bases outside gene matches: 5. The CDR3 length is 14 residues. The CDR3 nucleotides are TGTGCCAGCAGAACCGGGACAGGGTACTATGGCTACACCTTC. Its translation is CASRTGTGYYGYTF.

This clonotype was recorded only once. The rearrangement links TRBV7-8 to TRBJ2-7; 10 bases match TRBD1. The J segment lost 1 base and the V segment lost 4 bases, leaving 10 bases of the junction unmatched. Germline V gene lookup returns CDR1 SGHVS and CDR2 FQNEAQ. The CDR3 consists of 17 residues. As DNA, the CDR3 is TGTGCCAGCAGCTCATGGACAGGGGGTCCTGCTTCCTACGAGCAGTACGTC. Translated, it gives CASSSWTGGPASYEQYV.

This clonotype appeared a few times. The rearrangement joins TRBV25-1 to TRBJ1-2; 7 nucleotides agree with TRBD1. V trimming: 1 base; J trimming: 1 base; junction bases outside the gene matches: 6. CDR1 is MGHDK, CDR2 SYGVNS, per germline. The CDR3 is made up of 16 amino acids. The CDR3 nucleotides are TGTGCCAGCAGTGAATCAGGGACAGAGATTAACTATGGCTACACCTTC. It encodes CASSESGTEINYGYTF.

A note on this clonotype: A junction boundary mismatches the germline segment, possibly from a read error. The rearrangement uses TRBV2 and TRBJ1-5; unclear D gene. The CDR3 has 15 amino acids. CDR1 SNHLY and CDR2 FYNNEI come from the germline V gene. The CDR3 region is CAGSSQEGISQPQHF. CDR3 DNA: TGTGCCGGCAGTTCCCAAGAGGGAATTAGTCAGCCCCAGCATTTT.

V is TRBV2 and J is TRBJ1-5; 9 nucleotides align to TRBD1. J gave up 4 bases and V 5 bases, and 6 bases lay outside the gene matches. The CDR3 extends over 15 amino acids. Germline CDR1 SNHLY, CDR2 FYNNEI. CDR3 sequence: CASSPGQGPNQPQHF. Here the CDR3 DNA reads TGTGCCAGCAGTCCGGGACAGGGCCCTAATCAGCCCCAGCATTTT. Drawing the rest from reference TRBV2 and TRBJ1-5, the complete variable domain is EPEVTQTPSHQVTQMGQEVILRCVPISNHLYFYWYRQILGQKVEFLVSFYNNEISEKSEIFDDQFSVERPDGSNFTLKIRSTKLEDSAMYFCASSPGQGPNQPQHFGDGTRLSIL.

The chain recombines TRBV9 with TRBJ2-7; D may be TRBD1 (5 bases). V was pared by 4 bases and J by 2 bases, with 13 bases between. The CDR3 consists of 14 residues. Germline V lookup: CDR1 SGDLS, CDR2 YYNGEE. CDR3 region: CASSPARAPYEQYF. The CDR3, as DNA: TGTGCCAGCAGCCCAGCCAGGGCCCCCTACGAGCAGTACTTC.

This clonotype was counted between two and nine times. The chain recombines TRBV2 with TRBJ2-7; weak D call: TRBD1 (5 bases). The V and J ends lost 4 bases and 6 bases respectively, with 13 bases between them. Germline CDR1 and CDR2: SNHLY and FYNNEI. The CDR3 is 13 amino acids. CDR3 region: CASSGIGDFEQYF. The CDR3 bases are TGTGCCAGCAGTGGGATAGGGGATTTCGAGCAGTACTTC.

The chain is built from TRBV7-2 and TRBJ2-5, with 8 nucleotides matching TRBD2. The CDR3 length is 15 residues. After removal of 4 bases from V and 2 bases from J, the junction contained 6 bases not matched to a gene. Germline values: CDR1 SGHTA, CDR2 FQGNSA. This CDR3 is CASSSGTRKQETQYF. In nucleotides, the CDR3 is TGTGCCAGCAGCTCCGGGACTAGAAAACAAGAGACCCAGTACTTC.

The J gene is TRBJ2-5, the V gene TRBV5-1, with D maybe TRBD1 (8 bases). There are 15 residues in the CDR3. The V and J ends lost 5 bases and 4 bases respectively, with 18 bases between them. Germline lookup yields CDR1 SGHRS and CDR2 YFSETQ. The CDR3 spells CASRGATGEGETQYF. The CDR3 DNA reads as TGCGCCAGCAGAGGGGCGACAGGGGAGGGAGAGACCCAGTACTTC.

The chain carries TRBV25-1 and TRBJ2-2, with TRBD1 matching over 9 bases. Trimming took 8 bases from V and 7 from J; bases not matched to a gene: 17. The CDR3 is 17 amino acids. Per the germline V gene, CDR1 is MGHDK and CDR2 is SYGVNS. The DNA of the CDR3 is TGTGCCAGCTCACCACCGGGACAGGGTATCGAGGTCGGGGAGCTGTTTTTT. Translation: CASSPPGQGIEVGELFF.

The sample holds many counts of this clonotype. The genes are TRBV2 and TRBJ1-2, with unresolved D. Germline V lookup: CDR1 SNHLY, CDR2 FYNNEI. The CDR3 has 14 residues. V was shortened by 1 base and J by 3 bases, with 9 bases between the two germline ends. The CDR3: CASSEGGRHYGYTF. The CDR3 bases are TGTGCCAGCAGTGAAGGAGGAAGACACTATGGCTACACCTTC.

Many counts were recorded for this clonotype. This chain connects TRBV20-1 to TRBJ1-2; TRBD1 agrees at 7 bases. Germline CDR1 reads DFQATT; CDR2 reads SNEGSKA (reference sequence). This CDR3 is 16 amino acids long. V lost 1 base, J lost 8 bases, and 16 bases stayed unmatched. CDR3 nucleotide sequence: TGCAGTGCTAGAGCCCCGAGGACAGGCCCGGTCCGGGGCTACACCTTC. This codes for CSARAPRTGPVRGYTF.

The chain combines TRBV19 with TRBJ1-5, with 10 bases identical to TRBD1. This CDR3 comprises 15 residues. V trimming: 6 bases; J trimming: 4 bases; junction bases outside the gene matches: 6. Germline V gene sequence: CDR1 LNHDA, CDR2 SQIVND (reference sequence). DNA of the CDR3: TGTGCCAGTAGAAGGGGACAGGGGAAGAATCAGCCCCAGCATTTT. The encoded protein is CASRRGQGKNQPQHF.

This clonotype was seen many times. The V and J genes are TRBV2 and TRBJ1-6; 7 bases are a match to TRBD1. The junction had 13 bases not matched to a gene; V was cut back by 5 bases and J by 6 bases. Per germline, CDR1 SNHLY and CDR2 FYNNEI. The CDR3 length is 17 residues. This CDR3 is CASSNRDSGTPNSPLHF. Here the CDR3 DNA reads TGTGCCAGCAGTAACAGGGACAGCGGGACCCCTAATTCACCCCTCCACTTT.

The V call is TRBV20-1, the J call TRBJ1-2; tentatively, D is TRBD1 (5 bases). The CDR3 is 11 residues long. Germline-derived CDR1 and CDR2 are DFQATT and SNEGSKA (reference sequence). Deletions cut 6 bases from V and 7 bases from J, with 12 bases between. CDR3 DNA sequence: TGCAGTGCCCTCACAGGTAGTGGCTACACCTTC. Its translation: CSALTGSGYTF.